The source of this T cell receptor (beta chain) is a study of beta chain features in type 1 diabetes. Study context: Sorted cells numbering around 100,000,000 were examined across all samples.

Staining for CD45RO/CCR7/CD25/CD127/CD95/CD27 allowed sorting of CD4+ naive, central memory, regulatory and stem cell-like memory cells. This clone was seen only a few times. No antigen is known for it. Germline CDR1 SGHTA, CDR2 FQGNSA. The junction had 7 bases not matched to a gene; V was cut back by 5 bases and J by 4 bases. The CDR3 has 16 residues. Study-level results: Compared to healthy donors, patients appeared to have naive, central memory and Treg TCRB repertoires that were more alike. At VDJ recombination sites, type 1 diabetes patients had fewer insertions and more deleted nucleotides.

Since all of the isolated RNA was reverse transcribed, expressed TCRB transcripts were what got sequenced. Here immunoSEQ multiplex PCR was the method, and the copy in TCRdb shows in-frame clones only, minus some. The sample has about 930,000 clones, about a sixth seen once. This rearrangement joins TRBV7-2 to TRBJ2-1, with 11 bases aligning to TRBD2. Input material: naive CD4+ T cells from blood. The clonotype comes from a woman aged 18-35 years in good health. CDR3 in amino acids: CASSGGTSGGYNEQFF. In DNA form, the CDR3 reads TGTGCCAGCAGCGGCGGGACTAGCGGAGGTTACAATGAGCAGTTCTTC. Full variable domain (missing parts from reference TRBV7-2 and TRBJ2-1): GAGVSQSPSNKVTEKGKDVELRCDPISGHTALYWYRQSLGQGLEFLIYFQGNSAPDKSGLPSDRFSAERTGGSVSTLTIQRTQQEDSAVYLCASSGGTSGGYNEQFFGPGTRLTVL.